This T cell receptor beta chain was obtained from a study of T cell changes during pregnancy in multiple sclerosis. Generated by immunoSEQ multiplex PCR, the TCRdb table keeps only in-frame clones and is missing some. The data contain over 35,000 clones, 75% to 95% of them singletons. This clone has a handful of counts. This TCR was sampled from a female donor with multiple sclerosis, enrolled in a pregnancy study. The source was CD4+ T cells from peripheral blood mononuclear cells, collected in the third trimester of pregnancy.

The CDR3 loop is CASSLGTAYGYTF. CDR3 nucleotides: TGCGCCAGCAGCTTGGGGACAGCCTATGGCTACACCTTC. The rearrangement joins TRBV5-1 to TRBJ1-2, with D tentatively TRBD1 (6 bases). The germline V gene encodes CDR1 SGHRS and CDR2 YFSETQ. CDR3 length: 13 amino acids. The V end lost 0 bases, the J end lost 4 bases, and 7 bases lay between the germline ends.